The 21 T cell receptor beta chains given below trace back to one sample, sequenced in a study of cytomegalovirus exposure and HLA in healthy donors. TCRdb keeps only in-frame clones here, not all; method: immunoSEQ multiplex PCR. Among over 75,000 clones listed, approximately 91% were seen once. Specimen: PBMCs. Every receptor here comes from a man aged 25 to 45 in good health and CMV-seronegative.

The chain uses TRBV6-1 and TRBJ2-5; the match to TRBD2 covers 9 bases. Germline V CDR1 and CDR2: MNHNS, SASEGT. The CDR3 contains 15 residues. Losses at the gene ends were 3 bases for V and 4 bases for J; bases not matched to a gene: 6. The CDR3 DNA reads TGTGCCAGCAGTGAGACTAGCGGAGGGGGAGAGACCCAGTACTTC. Translated: CASSETSGGGETQYF.

V and J are TRBV7-2 and TRBJ2-3, with TRBD1 matching over 11 bases. Trimming cost V 5 bases and J 6 bases; bases outside gene matches: 10. This CDR3 has 16 amino acids. Germline V CDR1 and CDR2: SGHTA, FQGNSA. The CDR3 coding sequence is TGTGCCAGCAGCACCTGGACAGGGGGCGCATTTGATACGCAGTATTTT. Protein sequence: CASSTWTGGAFDTQYF.

The chain links TRBV19 to TRBJ2-2; 10 bases map to TRBD1. Germline V gene data show CDR1 as LNHDA and CDR2 as SQIVND (reference sequence). This CDR3 is 15 amino acids long. V trimming: 2 bases; J trimming: 6 bases; junction bases outside the gene matches: 3. The CDR3 nucleotides are TGTGCCAGTAGTATAAGACAGGGGGCCGCCGGGGAGCTGTTTTTT. This translates into CASSIRQGAAGELFF.

The rearrangement joins TRBV9 to TRBJ1-1; maybe TRBD1 (6 bases). This CDR3 spans 17 amino acids. Trimming stripped 0 bases from V and 5 bases from J, with 20 bases between. Germline lookup yields CDR1 SGDLS and CDR2 YYNGEE. CDR3 in amino acids: CASSVVPSPAGVTEAFF. The CDR3 coding sequence is TGTGCCAGCAGCGTAGTTCCCTCCCCCGCAGGGGTTACTGAAGCTTTCTTT.

V and J are TRBV28 and TRBJ2-5; 9 bases match TRBD2. The germline CDR1 and CDR2 sequences are MDHEN and SYDVKM. This CDR3 has 15 amino acids. Trimming at V came to 5 bases and at J to 1 base, leaving 5 bases not matched to a gene. CDR3 in amino acids: CASSGRLAVQETQYF. For the CDR3, the DNA is TGTGCCAGCAGTGGACGACTAGCGGTCCAAGAGACCCAGTACTTC.

V usage is TRBV4-1 and J usage is TRBJ1-5; D is uncertain. Germline CDR1 and CDR2: MGHRA and YSYEKL. The CDR3 is 15 residues long. V lost 2 bases, J lost 3 bases, and 11 bases lay in between. CDR3 in amino acids: CASSQQDFDNQPQHF. CDR3 bases: TGCGCCAGCAGCCAACAGGACTTTGACAATCAGCCCCAGCATTTT.

The CDR3 DNA follows: TGTGCCAGCGGACAGGCCACCAATCAGCCCCAGCATTTT. Translated, it gives CASGQATNQPQHF. V is TRBV2 and J is TRBJ1-5; the match to TRBD1 covers 7 bases. Losses at the gene ends were 8 bases for V and 3 bases for J; bases not matched to a gene: 4. This CDR3 spans 13 amino acids. Germline V gene lookup returns CDR1 SNHLY and CDR2 FYNNEI.

This clone was seen once. The chain combines TRBV27 with TRBJ2-1, with TRBD1 matching over 8 bases. The V segment lost 4 bases and the J segment 7 bases; nucleotides outside the gene matches: 12. The CDR3 sequence is 16 residues long. From germline, CDR1 is MNHEY and CDR2 SMNVEV (reference sequence). CDR3 region: CASSSFGQGGGNEQFF. The CDR3 DNA is TGTGCCAGCAGTTCATTCGGACAGGGTGGGGGAAATGAGCAGTTCTTC.

The V and J genes are TRBV6-5 and TRBJ2-1, with TRBD2 matching over 12 bases. J was trimmed by 3 bases and V by 4 bases; bases with no gene match: 4. This CDR3 has 16 residues. Germline loops: CDR1 MNHEY, CDR2 SVGAGI. As DNA, the CDR3 is TGTGCCAGCAGTTTGACTAGCGGGAGTCTCTACAATGAGCAGTTCTTC. Its protein product is CASSLTSGSLYNEQFF.

J is TRBJ2-5 and V is TRBV27; 7 bases match TRBD2. The V gene end was trimmed by 2 bases and the J gene end by 2 bases; junction bases not matched to a gene: 8. Germline CDR1 and CDR2: MNHEY and SMNVEV (reference sequence). The CDR3 runs 16 residues. The CDR3 is CASSLRMSGTQETQYF. In DNA form, the CDR3 reads TGTGCCAGCAGTTTACGGATGAGCGGGACGCAAGAGACCCAGTACTTC.

The chain recombines TRBV9 with TRBJ2-7; D is undetermined. The CDR3 runs 16 residues. V lost 0 bases to trimming and J lost 3 bases, with 16 bases between them. The germline V gene encodes CDR1 SGDLS and CDR2 YYNGEE. The CDR3 DNA reads as TGTGCCAGCAGCGTAGATGGCGGTGAAGTGAACTACGAGCAGTACTTC. This translates into CASSVDGGEVNYEQYF.

This clone showed up just once. The chain has TRBV14 and TRBJ2-7; no firm D call. The germline V gene has CDR1 SGHDN and CDR2 FVKESK. The CDR3 spans 12 residues. Trimming shortened V by 5 bases and J by 4 bases, and 9 bases separated the two germline ends. CDR3 protein: CASSSSFYEQYF. CDR3 in DNA: TGTGCCAGCAGCTCTAGTTTTTACGAGCAGTACTTC.

The chain carries TRBV19 and TRBJ2-2; 9 bases agree with TRBD1. V lost 4 bases, J lost 5 bases, and 11 bases stayed unmatched. The germline CDR1 and CDR2 sequences are LNHDA and SQIVND (reference sequence). This CDR3 contains 17 residues. CDR3: CASSKVGDRVKTGELFF. The CDR3 DNA sequence: TGTGCCAGTAGTAAAGTCGGGGACAGGGTTAAAACCGGGGAGCTGTTTTTT. The entire variable domain, with the rest obtained from reference TRBV19 and TRBJ2-2, is as follows: DGGITQSPKYLFRKEGQNVTLSCEQNLNHDAMYWYRQDPGQGLRLIYYSQIVNDFQKGDIAEGYSVSREKKESFPLTVTSAQKNPTAFYLCASSKVGDRVKTGELFFGEGSRLTVL.

This clone was detected only once. The chain recombines TRBV27 with TRBJ2-2, with 10 bases identical to TRBD2. The CDR3 spans 17 residues. V lost 6 bases, J lost 3 bases, and 10 bases stayed unmatched. Germline V gene lookup returns CDR1 MNHEY and CDR2 SMNVEV (reference sequence). The CDR3 reads CASRAAGTSEYTGELFF. The CDR3 DNA follows: TGTGCCAGCAGAGCCGCCGGGACTAGCGAGTACACCGGGGAGCTGTTTTTT.

The chain has TRBV4-1 and TRBJ2-3; unclear D gene. The CDR3 contains 13 residues. Trimming shortened V by 3 bases and J by 4 bases, and 8 bases separated the two germline ends. The germline gives CDR1 MGHRA, CDR2 YSYEKL. The CDR3 sequence: CASSQQHADTQYF. In DNA form, the CDR3 reads TGCGCCAGCAGCCAGCAACACGCAGATACGCAGTATTTT.

The rearrangement joins TRBV14 to TRBJ2-7; D remains ambiguous. The V end was cut by 0 bases, the J end by 4 bases, with 7 bases between. The CDR3 loop spans 13 amino acids. CDR1 and CDR2 (germline): SGHDN, FVKESK. CDR3 sequence reads: CASSQDKEYEQYF. The CDR3 DNA follows: TGTGCCAGCAGCCAAGACAAGGAGTACGAGCAGTACTTC.

V gene TRBV28 combines with J gene TRBJ1-5; D gene uncertain. CDR1 and CDR2 from the germline V gene are MDHEN and SYDVKM. The CDR3 runs to 14 residues. The V end lost 5 bases, the J end lost 7 bases, and 15 bases lay between the germline ends. Here the CDR3 DNA reads TGTGCCAGCAGTCCCATGTCTCTCGGGCAGCCCCAGCATTTT. The encoded protein is CASSPMSLGQPQHF.

The chain is built from TRBV27 and TRBJ1-6; D might be TRBD1 (6 bases). The germline V and J ends were trimmed by 1 base and 7 bases, with 8 bases remaining between them. The CDR3 spans 14 residues. The germline V gene has CDR1 MNHEY and CDR2 SMNVEV (reference sequence). The CDR3, as DNA: TGTGCCAGCAGTTTATTCAGGGGAAATTCACCCCTCCACTTT. Its translation: CASSLFRGNSPLHF.

The chain links TRBV21-1 to TRBJ2-3; the D call in the table, TRBD2, was not verified against the DNA. TRBV21-1 is termed a pseudogene. CDR3 length equals 14 residues. CDR3 sequence reads: CATKTSDHTDTQYF. In DNA, the CDR3 is TGTGCCACCAAGACTAGCGATCACACAGATACGCAGTATTTT.

The genes are TRBV28 and TRBJ2-7, with a weak D call TRBD1 (5 bases). The CDR3 contains 13 residues. Trimming took off 6 bases at V and 6 bases at J, with 15 bases between the two ends. CDR1 is MDHEN, CDR2 SYDVKM, per germline. CDR3 DNA: TGTGCCAGCAGAGGGGAAACTCTTCCCGAGCAGTACTTC. It specifies CASRGETLPEQYF.

The V gene is TRBV30, the J gene TRBJ1-3; D not resolved. V lost 2 bases to trimming and J lost 0 bases, with 11 bases between them. The CDR3 sequence is 15 residues long. Germline V lookup: CDR1 GTSNPN, CDR2 SVGIG (reference sequence). Written as DNA, the CDR3 is TGTGCCTGGAGTTTGAGGGAAAGCTCTGGAAACACCATATATTTT. Its protein is CAWSLRESSGNTIYF.